Included here is one T cell receptor beta chain sequence, with context. Its antigen is not known. CDR1 SGHNT and CDR2 YYREEE come from the germline V gene (reference sequence). CDR3 length: 16 residues. V shed 4 bases and J shed 1 base, with 18 bases lying between them. This sample stems from a study of cytomegalovirus exposure and HLA in healthy donors. Regarding the study as a whole: TCR beta chain V- and J-gene trimming was linked, in a later analysis, to a missense variant in DCLRE1C.

PCR employed 60 Vbeta and 13 Jbeta primers. Only in-frame clones appear in the TCRdb table, and some are missing; sequencing was by immunoSEQ multiplex PCR. The table includes 65,000 to 80,000 clones, roughly 70% detected once. This clonotype originated in a man between 40 and 49 years old in good health and CMV-seropositive. The sequenced sample consisted of PBMCs. The V gene is TRBV5-4, the J gene TRBJ2-7; weak D call: TRBD2 (6 bases). The CDR3 protein is CASSQRGGAVSYEQYF. As DNA, the CDR3 is TGTGCCAGCAGCCAGCGAGGAGGGGCAGTGTCCTACGAGCAGTACTTC. Combining the CDR3 with reference TRBV5-4 and TRBJ2-7 gives the whole variable domain ETGVTQSPTHLIKTRGQQVTLRCSSQSGHNTVSWYQQALGQGPQFIFQYYREEENGRGNFPPRFSGLQFPNYSSELNVNALELDDSALYLCASSQRGGAVSYEQYFGPGTRLTVT.